Following are 22 T cell receptor beta chains from one sample sequenced in a study of siplizumab effects on memory and regulatory T cells. The repertoire was sequenced with immunoSEQ multiplex PCR; TCRdb's copy has only in-frame clones and lacks some. The data show some 97,000 clones, approximately 94% seen once. Input material: non-Treg CD4+ T cells sorted from blood. The origin of the receptors is a human donor in good health.

The chain carries TRBV6-4 and TRBJ2-1; D is unclear. Germline CDR1 MRHNA, CDR2 SNTAGT. The CDR3 totals 15 residues. V lost 0 bases to trimming and J lost 0 bases, with 6 bases between them. The CDR3 DNA reads as TGTGCCAGCAGTGACTCGAGGACCTCCTACAATGAGCAGTTCTTC. Protein: CASSDSRTSYNEQFF.

CDR3 DNA: TGTGCCAGCAGCATAGGCCCCTGGAGTTACGAGCAGTACTTC. It encodes CASSIGPWSYEQYF. The J gene is TRBJ2-7, the V gene TRBV7-8; unclear D gene. This CDR3 contains 14 residues. V shed 5 bases and J shed 4 bases, with 15 bases lying between them. Germline lookup yields CDR1 SGHVS and CDR2 FQNEAQ.

In its sample, this clone was seen once. V usage is TRBV4-2 and J usage is TRBJ2-4, with TRBD2 identical over 7 bases. The trim removed 0 bases at V and 7 bases at J, leaving 3 bases unmatched. The germline V gene encodes CDR1 LGHNA and CDR2 YNFKEQ. This CDR3 spans 14 amino acids. In DNA form, the CDR3 reads TGTGCCAGCAGCCAAGAGCGACTAGCCAACATTCAGTACTTC. As protein: CASSQERLANIQYF.

V is TRBV28 and J is TRBJ2-3; 8 bases match TRBD2. The CDR3 has 15 amino acids. Germline V CDR1 and CDR2: MDHEN, SYDVKM. The V gene end was trimmed by 3 bases and the J gene end by 6 bases; junction bases not matched to a gene: 8. The CDR3 DNA sequence: TGTGCCAGCAGTTTTTACGGGAGGGTACAGGATACGCAGTATTTT. Protein: CASSFYGRVQDTQYF.

This sequence joins TRBV18 and TRBJ2-7, with 12 bases fitting TRBD2. J gave up 6 bases and V 0 bases, and 6 bases lay outside the gene matches. The germline CDR1 and CDR2 sequences are KGHSH and LQKENI. This CDR3 is built from 16 residues. The CDR3 region is CASSPPGLAGGSEQYF. The CDR3 coding sequence is TGTGCCAGCTCACCACCGGGACTAGCGGGTGGAAGCGAGCAGTACTTC.

The chain joins TRBV6-1 to TRBJ1-2; 8 bases align to TRBD1. There are 13 residues in the CDR3. Looked up from germline, CDR1 is MNHNS and CDR2 is SASEGT. The junction had 6 bases not matched to a gene; V was cut back by 4 bases and J by 8 bases. CDR3 amino acids: CASSVWTGRGYTF. DNA for the CDR3: TGTGCCAGCAGTGTATGGACAGGGCGAGGCTACACCTTC.

This CDR3 is CASSFPRAAYEQYF. CDR3 in DNA: TGTGCCAGCAGCTTTCCCAGGGCAGCCTACGAGCAGTACTTC. The chain recombines TRBV7-9 with TRBJ2-7, with D tentatively TRBD1 (5 bases). There are 14 residues in the CDR3. Germline V CDR1 and CDR2: SEHNR, FQNEAQ (reference sequence). Deletions cut 3 bases from V and 2 bases from J, with 11 bases between.

V usage is TRBV11-3 and J usage is TRBJ2-3; D is uncertain. CDR3 length equals 16 residues. Trimming took 1 base from V and 2 from J, leaving 13 bases between them. CDR1 is SGHNT, CDR2 YENEEA, per germline. The CDR3 reads CASSLGTSQITDTQYF. CDR3 nucleotides: TGTGCCAGCAGCTTAGGTACCAGTCAAATCACAGATACGCAGTATTTT.

V is TRBV10-1 and J is TRBJ2-1, with D possibly being TRBD1 or TRBD2 (5 bases each). V lost 2 bases and J 4 bases, leaving 21 bases between the germline ends. Germline CDR1 WNHNN, CDR2 SYGVQD (reference sequence). This CDR3 has 18 residues. The chain's CDR3 is CASSETEGRGAGYNEQFF. The CDR3 DNA follows: TGCGCCAGCAGTGAGACCGAGGGCCGGGGCGCGGGTTACAATGAGCAGTTCTTC.

The gene calls are TRBV7-2 and TRBJ2-2; D is ambiguous. The germline V gene has CDR1 SGHTA and CDR2 FQGNSA. Trimming cost V 0 bases and J 2 bases, with 4 bases left between them. The CDR3 spans 14 residues. The CDR3 reads CASSLAVNTGELFF. DNA for the CDR3: TGTGCCAGCAGCTTAGCGGTCAACACCGGGGAGCTGTTTTTT.

J is TRBJ2-1 and V is TRBV19; D possibly matches TRBD1 or TRBD2 (5 bases each). The CDR3 sequence is 17 residues long. The V gene's germline CDR1 is LNHDA and CDR2 SQIVND (reference sequence). V was clipped by 7 bases and J by 6 bases, with 25 bases between them. This CDR3 is CASTPEWGPPSGNEQFF. DNA for the CDR3: TGTGCCAGTACCCCCGAGTGGGGCCCCCCAAGCGGCAATGAGCAGTTCTTC.

The chain joins TRBV7-2 to TRBJ2-5, with D perhaps matching TRBD1 or TRBD2 (6 bases each). V lost 5 bases to trimming and J lost 4 bases, with 17 bases between them. CDR3 length: 15 amino acids. Germline V lookup: CDR1 SGHTA, CDR2 FQGNSA. This CDR3 is CASSAGGPRGETQYF. CDR3 coding DNA: TGTGCCAGCAGCGCCGGGGGCCCACGGGGAGAGACCCAGTACTTC.

The chain has TRBV19 and TRBJ2-7; D unclear. The V gene lost 1 base and the J gene lost 4 bases, with 8 bases spanning the gap. Germline V gives CDR1 LNHDA, CDR2 SQIVND (reference sequence). The CDR3 length is 13 residues. In DNA, the CDR3 is TGTGCCAGTAGTATAGGGAGCACTTACGAGCAGTACTTC. This translates into CASSIGSTYEQYF.

This clone was observed once. This sample also contains other DNA sequences that code for the same CDR3. CDR3 nucleotide sequence: TGTGCCAGCAGTGAAGGGGGTCTGGGAACTGAAGCTTTCTTT. Amino acid sequence: CASSEGGLGTEAFF. The V call is TRBV2, the J call TRBJ1-1, with no clear D. The length of the CDR3 is 14 residues. Germline lookup yields CDR1 SNHLY and CDR2 FYNNEI. Trimming left V 1 base short and J 5 bases short, with 11 bases between.

The gene calls are TRBV19 and TRBJ1-1, with D hard to call. Germline V gene data show CDR1 as LNHDA and CDR2 as SQIVND (reference sequence). Trimming shortened V by 3 bases and J by 0 bases, and 17 bases separated the two germline ends. The CDR3 spans 17 residues. The chain's CDR3 is CASSMRSFGLMNTEAFF. In DNA, the CDR3 is TGTGCCAGTAGTATGAGATCATTCGGTCTAATGAACACTGAAGCTTTCTTT.

A few counts support this clone. CDR3 protein: CATRQVPNYGYTF. In nucleotides, the CDR3 is TGTGCTACAAGACAGGTTCCTAACTATGGCTACACCTTC. The chain uses TRBV19 and TRBJ1-2, with D possibly matching TRBD1 (6 bases). The CDR3 sequence is 13 residues long. CDR1 is LNHDA, CDR2 SQIVND, per germline (reference sequence).

The V gene is TRBV19, the J gene TRBJ2-7; a possible D gene is TRBD2 (5 bases). CDR1 LNHDA and CDR2 SQIVND come from the germline V gene (reference sequence). Trimming removed 5 bases at V and 9 bases at J, with 14 bases between. CDR3 length: 12 residues. CDR3 DNA sequence: TGTGCCAGTAGTCATCTAGCCGAACGGCAGTACTTC. Its protein is CASSHLAERQYF.

The CDR3 protein is CASRGGRETQYF. CDR3 bases: TGTGCCAGCAGGGGAGGGCGTGAGACCCAGTACTTC. The chain recombines TRBV2 with TRBJ2-5, with 7 bases matching TRBD2. Germline lookup yields CDR1 SNHLY and CDR2 FYNNEI. The CDR3 runs to 12 residues. V was clipped by 6 bases and J by 5 bases; unmatched bases: 3.

The chain employs TRBV18 and TRBJ2-5, with 9 bases matching TRBD2. Germline CDR1 reads KGHSH; CDR2 reads LQKENI. With 2 bases clipped from V and 2 bases from J, the junction kept 9 bases outside the gene matches. This CDR3 comprises 17 residues. This CDR3 is CASSPWRSGRSQETQYF. The DNA for the CDR3 is TGTGCCAGCTCACCATGGAGGAGCGGGAGGTCACAAGAGACCCAGTACTTC.

CDR3 sequence: CASSLAGGTQPQHF. DNA for the CDR3: TGCGCCAGCAGCTTGGCCGGGGGTACCCAGCCCCAGCATTTT. The chain is built from TRBV5-1 and TRBJ1-5; a weak D match, TRBD1 (5 bases). Trimming removed 0 bases from V and 7 bases from J, with 11 bases in between. The CDR3 runs 14 residues. Looked up from germline, CDR1 is SGHRS and CDR2 is YFSETQ.

This rearrangement joins TRBV11-2 to TRBJ1-2; weak D call: TRBD1 (6 bases). CDR1 and CDR2 from the germline V gene are SGHAT and FQNNGV. The CDR3 loop spans 15 amino acids. Trimming took 5 bases from V and 5 from J, leaving 18 bases between them. CDR3 protein: CASSKPQGILYGYTF. Here the CDR3 DNA reads TGTGCCAGCAGCAAACCGCAGGGGATACTATATGGCTACACCTTC.

V is TRBV28 and J is TRBJ2-3; D is unresolved. V lost 6 bases and J lost 6, with 7 bases in between. The CDR3 spans 11 residues. CDR1 is MDHEN, CDR2 SYDVKM, per germline. CDR3 residues: CASSVGDTQYF. Here the CDR3 DNA reads TGTGCCAGCAGCGTAGGGGATACGCAGTATTTT.